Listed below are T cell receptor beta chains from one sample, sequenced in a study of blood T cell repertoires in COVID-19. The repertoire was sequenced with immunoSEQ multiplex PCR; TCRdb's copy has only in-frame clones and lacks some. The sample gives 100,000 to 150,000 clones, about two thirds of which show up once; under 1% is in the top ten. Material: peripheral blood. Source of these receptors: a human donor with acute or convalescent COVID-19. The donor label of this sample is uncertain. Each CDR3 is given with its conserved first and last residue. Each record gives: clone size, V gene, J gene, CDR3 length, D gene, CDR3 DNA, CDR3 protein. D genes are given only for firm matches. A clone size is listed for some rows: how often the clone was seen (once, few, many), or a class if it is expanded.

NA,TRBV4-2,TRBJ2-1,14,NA,TGTGCCAGCAGCCAAGCCGTCTCCTTGAATGAGCAGTTCTTC,CASSQAVSLNEQFF
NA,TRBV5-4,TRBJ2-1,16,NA,TGTGCCAGCAGCACTAATAACAGGGTTGGGTACAATGAGCAGTTCTTC,CASSTNNRVGYNEQFF
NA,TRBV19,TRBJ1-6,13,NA,TGTGCCAGTAGTATATCAGGGAATTCACCCCTCCACTTT,CASSISGNSPLHF
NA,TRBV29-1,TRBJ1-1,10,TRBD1,TGCAGCGTTGGACAGGGGGGAGCTTTCTTT,CSVGQGGAFF
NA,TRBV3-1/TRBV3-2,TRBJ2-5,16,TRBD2,TGTGCCAGCAGCCAAAGGGGCGGGGGGGGTCAAGAGACCCAGTACTTC,CASSQRGGGGQETQYF
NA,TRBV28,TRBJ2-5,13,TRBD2,TGTGCCAGCAAGCTAGCGGGGCCAGAGACCCAGTACTTC,CASKLAGPETQYF
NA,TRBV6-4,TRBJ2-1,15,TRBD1,TGTGCCAGCAGCGAGGGACAGGGAGGGCCCAATGAGCAGTTCTTC,CASSEGQGGPNEQFF
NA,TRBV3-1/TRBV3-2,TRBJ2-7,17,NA,TGTGCCAGCAGCCGCGGGACCGTAGGAAGGAGCTCCTACGAGCAGTACTTC,CASSRGTVGRSSYEQYF
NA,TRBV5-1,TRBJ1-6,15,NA,TGCGCCAGCAGTAAGGGGGGGGCCGGAAATTCACCCCTCCACTTT,CASSKGGAGNSPLHF
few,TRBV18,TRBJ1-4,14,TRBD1,TGTGCCAGCTCATCGGGACAGGGGAATGAAAAACTGTTTTTT,CASSSGQGNEKLFF
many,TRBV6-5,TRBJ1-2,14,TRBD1,TGTGCCAGCACTACAGGGGCTACTGGCTATGGCTACACCTTC,CASTTGATGYGYTF
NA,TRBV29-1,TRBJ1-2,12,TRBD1,TGCAGCGTTCGGACAGGGCCCTATGGCTACACCTTC,CSVRTGPYGYTF
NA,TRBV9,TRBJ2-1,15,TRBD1,TGTGCCAGCAGCGCGGGACAGGGGGCAATTAATGAGCAGTTCTTC,CASSAGQGAINEQFF
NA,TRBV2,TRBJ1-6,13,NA,TGTGCCAGCCACAGGACAGCCAATTCACCCCTCCACTTT,CASHRTANSPLHF
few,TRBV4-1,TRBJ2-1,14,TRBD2,TGCGCCAGCAGCCAAGAAGGGACTAGGAATGAGCAGTTCTTC,CASSQEGTRNEQFF
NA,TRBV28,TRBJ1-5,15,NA,TGTGCCAGCAGTCCCTTGGGGAGGGGAGGCCAGCCCCAGCATTTT,CASSPLGRGGQPQHF
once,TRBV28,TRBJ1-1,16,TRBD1,TGTGCCAGCAGCTCCAACAGGGGCAGTAGGAACACTGAAGCTTTCTTT,CASSSNRGSRNTEAFF
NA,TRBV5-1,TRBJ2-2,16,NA,TGCGCCAGCAGCTCAGCGCATAGGTCGAACACCGGGGAGCTGTTTTTT,CASSSAHRSNTGELFF
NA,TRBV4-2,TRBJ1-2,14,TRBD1,TGTGCCAGCAGCTTCGGACAGGGGGACGATGGCTACACCTTC,CASSFGQGDDGYTF
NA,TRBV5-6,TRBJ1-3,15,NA,TGTGCCAGCGAAAGCGGCTGGAGCTCTGGAAACACCATATATTTT,CASESGWSSGNTIYF
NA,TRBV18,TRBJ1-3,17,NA,TGTGCCAGCTCACGAGCTCAGGGAGGGAACTCTGGAAACACCATATATTTT,CASSRAQGGNSGNTIYF
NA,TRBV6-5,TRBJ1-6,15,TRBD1,TGTGCCAGCAGAACCACCGGGACAGCTAATTCACCCCTCCACTTT,CASRTTGTANSPLHF
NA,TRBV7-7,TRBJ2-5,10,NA,TGTCTGAGAAACCAAGAGACCCAGTACTTC,CLRNQETQYF
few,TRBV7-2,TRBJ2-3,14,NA,TGTGCCAGCAGCTTTAGCTTCGGCACAGATACGCAGTATTTT,CASSFSFGTDTQYF
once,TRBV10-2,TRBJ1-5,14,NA,TGCGCCAGCAATTTCGGGGGACCGAATCAGCCCCAGCATTTT,CASNFGGPNQPQHF
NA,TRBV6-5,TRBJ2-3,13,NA,TGTGCCAGCAGTACCCGGGGTTCAGATACGCAGTATTTT,CASSTRGSDTQYF
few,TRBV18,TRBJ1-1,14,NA,TGTGCCAGCTCACCGGGAGGGTGGGACACTGAAGCTTTCTTT,CASSPGGWDTEAFF
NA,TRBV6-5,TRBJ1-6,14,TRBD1,TGTGCCAGCAGTCACAGGGGGGAAGAATCACCCCTCCACTTT,CASSHRGEESPLHF
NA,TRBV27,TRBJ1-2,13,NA,TGTGCCAGCAGCTATATAACAGGGTATGGCTACACCTTC,CASSYITGYGYTF
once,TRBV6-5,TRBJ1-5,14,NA,TGTGCCAGCAGTTACTCGGGGGGAAATCAGCCCCAGCATTTT,CASSYSGGNQPQHF
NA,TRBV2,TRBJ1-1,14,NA,TGTGCCAGCAGTGGCCGGGAAACGAACACTGAAGCTTTCTTT,CASSGRETNTEAFF
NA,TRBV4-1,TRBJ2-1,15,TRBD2,TGCGCCAGCAGCCAAGATTCCGGGACTAGCAATGAGCAGTTCTTC,CASSQDSGTSNEQFF
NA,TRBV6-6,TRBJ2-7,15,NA,TGTGCCAGCAGTACTTGGTTGGGGCAGGGTTACGAGCAGTACTTC,CASSTWLGQGYEQYF
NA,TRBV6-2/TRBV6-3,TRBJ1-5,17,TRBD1,TGTGCCAGCAGTTACCCCGGGACAGGGGCGAGCAATCAGCCCCAGCATTTT,CASSYPGTGASNQPQHF
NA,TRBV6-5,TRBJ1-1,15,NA,TGTGCCAGCAGTTACTCGAGCGCTCCGGGTAGGGGGGCTTTCTTT,CASSYSSAPGRGAFF
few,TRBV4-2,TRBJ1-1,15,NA,TGTGCCAGCAGCCAAGTGACACAGGCGAACACTGAAGCTTTCTTT,CASSQVTQANTEAFF
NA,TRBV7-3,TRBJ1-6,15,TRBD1,TGTGCCAGCAGCTTAGGACAGGGCAAAAGTTCACCCCTCCACTTT,CASSLGQGKSSPLHF
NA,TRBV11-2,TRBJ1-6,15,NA,TGTGCCAGCAGCTTAGGACAGTTGATGGGCTCACCCCTCCACTTT,CASSLGQLMGSPLHF
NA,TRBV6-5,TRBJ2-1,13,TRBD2,TGTGCCAGCTTCTCGAAGAGCGGGGGGGGAGAGTTCTTC,CASFSKSGGGEFF
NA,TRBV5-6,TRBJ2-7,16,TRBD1,TGTGCCAGCAGCTTGGGGACAGGGGGCCGGGCCTACGAGCAGTACTTC,CASSLGTGGRAYEQYF
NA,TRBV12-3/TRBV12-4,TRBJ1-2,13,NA,TGTGCCAGCAAAGATCAGGGTAACTATGGCTACACCTTC,CASKDQGNYGYTF
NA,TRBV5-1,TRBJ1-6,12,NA,TGCGCCAGCAGTGACAGAGGATCACCCCTCCACTTT,CASSDRGSPLHF
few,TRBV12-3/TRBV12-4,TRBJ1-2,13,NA,TGTGCCAGCAGTCCCACGCCGGACTATGGCTACACCTTC,CASSPTPDYGYTF
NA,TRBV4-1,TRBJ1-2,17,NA,TGCGCCAGCAGCCAAGATTCACGCCGGGATTTTAACTATGGCTACACCTTC,CASSQDSRRDFNYGYTF
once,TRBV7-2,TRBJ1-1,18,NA,TGTGCCAGCAGCTTAGTCCTTATAGGGGGGGGGAGGAACACTGAAGCTTTCTTT,CASSLVLIGGGRNTEAFF
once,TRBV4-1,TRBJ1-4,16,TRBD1,TGCGCCAGCAGCCAGCCTCGGGACAGAGACGGAGAAAAACTGTTTTTT,CASSQPRDRDGEKLFF
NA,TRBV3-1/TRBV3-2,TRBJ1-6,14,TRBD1,TGTGCCAGCAGCTATGGACAGGGGAGTTCACCCCTCCACTTT,CASSYGQGSSPLHF
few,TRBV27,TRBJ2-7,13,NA,TGTGCCAGCAGTTTGCGGGGAGTATACGAGCAGTACTTC,CASSLRGVYEQYF
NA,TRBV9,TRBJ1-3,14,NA,TGTGCCAGCAGCGTAGGTCTTTCTGGAAACACCATATATTTT,CASSVGLSGNTIYF
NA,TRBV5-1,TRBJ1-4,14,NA,TGCGCCAGCAGCTTTAATGCAGGGGTTGAAAAACTGTTTTTT,CASSFNAGVEKLFF
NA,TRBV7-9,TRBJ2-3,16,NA,TGTGCCAGCAGCTCTTACGGGACAAAACTCACAGATACGCAGTATTTT,CASSSYGTKLTDTQYF
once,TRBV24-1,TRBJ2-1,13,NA,TGTGCCACCAGTGAGGGTACAGGGTGGGGAAAGTTCTTC,CATSEGTGWGKFF
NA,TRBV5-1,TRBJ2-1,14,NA,TGCGCCAGCAGCCTGGTAGGGGATCACAATGAGCAGTTCTTC,CASSLVGDHNEQFF
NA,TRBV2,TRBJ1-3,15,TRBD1,TGTGCCAGCAGGAGGGACAGGGTGGACGGAAACACCATATATTTT,CASRRDRVDGNTIYF
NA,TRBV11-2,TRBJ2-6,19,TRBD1,TGTGCCAGCAGCTTAGGGACAGGGGTTCCCTACTCTGGGGCCAACGTCCTGACTTTC,CASSLGTGVPYSGANVLTF
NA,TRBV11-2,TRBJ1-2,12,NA,TGTGCCAGCAGCTTAGTGGCGGGAGTCCACACCTTC,CASSLVAGVHTF
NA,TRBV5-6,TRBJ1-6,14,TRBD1,TGTGCCAGCAGCTCCCGGGACAGGAATTCACCCCTCCACTTT,CASSSRDRNSPLHF